Shown below are 9 T cell receptor beta chains from a single sample sequenced in a study of identical twins' blood T cells. TCRdb reprocessed the 5' RACE reads via MiXCR and lists one record per CDR3 protein. The data contain hundreds of thousands of distinct CDR3 sequences, over 25% of them seen just once; the ten biggest clones take up roughly 5.5%. The specimen was PBMCs. These receptors were obtained from a woman aged 18-49 years in good health.

The CDR3 region is CASSHSGNTQYF. CDR3 DNA: TGCGCCAGCAGTCATTCCGGGAATACGCAGTATTTT. V is TRBV23-1 and J is TRBJ2-3; D is perhaps TRBD2 (5 bases). TRBV23-1 is marked as an open reading frame, function uncertain. V lost 3 bases and J 7 bases, leaving 8 bases between the germline ends. The CDR3 totals 12 residues.

This clonotype was observed a handful of times. The chain joins TRBV19 to TRBJ1-2; D gene uncertain. Germline-derived CDR1 and CDR2 are LNHDA and SQIVND (reference sequence). Trimming pared 5 bases from V and 2 bases from J, leaving 12 bases between. The CDR3 covers 14 residues. In DNA, the CDR3 is TGTGCCAGTAGTCTGGCGGGGATGAACTATGGCTACACCTTC. Translation gives CASSLAGMNYGYTF.

The chain carries TRBV7-9 and TRBJ2-4, with TRBD1 matching over 9 bases. Trimming took 1 base from V and 3 from J; bases not matched to a gene: 4. CDR1 SEHNR and CDR2 FQNEAQ come from the germline V gene (reference sequence). This CDR3 spans 16 amino acids. The CDR3 sequence is CASSLGQGEGKNIQYF. CDR3 coding DNA: TGTGCCAGCAGCTTAGGACAGGGGGAGGGCAAAAACATTCAGTACTTC.

The genes are TRBV6-1 and TRBJ2-3; D might be TRBD1 (5 bases). This CDR3 region has 15 residues. Germline values: CDR1 MNHNS, CDR2 SASEGT. Trimming shortened V by 5 bases and J by 4 bases, and 16 bases separated the two germline ends. CDR3 DNA sequence: TGTGCCAGCAGTCCTGCAGGGTCAACAGCAGATACGCAGTATTTT. It specifies CASSPAGSTADTQYF.

On this clonotype itself: This may be a read error, as it is one base from a much larger clone. DNA for the CDR3: TGTGCCAGGAGCTTAGCTGGGGCCACCTATATGAACACTGAAGCTTTCTTT. Encoded protein: CARSLAGATYMNTEAFF. The chain employs TRBV11-2 and TRBJ1-1; D possibly corresponds to TRBD1 (5 bases). The CDR3 consists of 17 residues. The germline CDR1 and CDR2 sequences are SGHAT and FQNNGV.

This clonotype was observed a few times. V is TRBV3-1 and J is TRBJ2-5; D is ambiguous. The CDR3 runs to 15 residues. Germline V gene lookup returns CDR1 LGHDT and CDR2 YNNKEL (reference sequence). V lost 4 bases, J lost 5 bases, and 17 bases lay in between. As DNA, the CDR3 is TGTGCCAGCAGCCCCAAACCCCACAAGATGGAGACCCAGTACTTC. It is translated as CASSPKPHKMETQYF.

On this clonotype itself: One end of the junction is discordant with germline, which a read error may explain. The J gene is TRBJ1-6, the V gene TRBV3-1; TRBD1 is a possible D gene (6 bases). CDR1 and CDR2 from the germline V gene are LGHDT and YNNKEL (reference sequence). The CDR3 has 15 amino acids. The CDR3 protein is CAGSRGQRSNSPLHF. DNA of the CDR3: TGTGCCGGCAGCCGTGGACAGAGAAGTAATTCACCCCTCCACTTT.

This clonotype was seen repeatedly, ten times or more. The V call is TRBV11-2, the J call TRBJ2-4; no firm D call. In germline, CDR1 is SGHAT, CDR2 FQNNGV. The V end was cut by 5 bases, the J end by 0 bases, with 11 bases between. This CDR3 has 15 residues. The CDR3 loop reads CASSPARLAKNIQYF. The CDR3 nucleotides read TGTGCCAGCAGCCCAGCCAGACTAGCCAAAAACATTCAGTACTTC.

The rearrangement uses TRBV5-1 and TRBJ1-3; D gene ambiguous. The CDR3 has 15 amino acids. Germline lookup yields CDR1 SGHRS and CDR2 YFSETQ. The V end lost 4 bases, the J end lost 0 bases, and 11 bases lay between the germline ends. This chain's CDR3 is CASSAGPVSGNTIYF. For the CDR3, the DNA is TGCGCCAGCAGCGCGGGTCCAGTCTCTGGAAACACCATATATTTT.